This entry lists 30 T cell receptor beta chains sequenced from one sample in a study of T-cell reconstitution after alpha-beta-depleted transplantation in children. It was with unique molecular identifiers that the TCRbeta library was prepared. TCRdb passed the PCR reads through MiXCR, listing each CDR3 protein once. This sample has 120,000 to 150,000 distinct CDR3 sequences, with 7.5% to 9% found just once. The input for sequencing was PBMCs, mostly from graft donor cells, taken 180 days after TCRalphabeta/CD19-depleted stem cell transplant. These receptors were collected from a female patient aged 2 to 10 who had a stem cell transplant for congenital amegakaryocytic thrombocytopenia, so the T cells may come from the graft donor.

In regard to this clonotype: A much larger clone differs from this one at a single base, so this may be a read error. The rearrangement uses TRBV6-1 and TRBJ2-7; 7 bases agree with TRBD1. Germline values: CDR1 MNHNS, CDR2 SASEGT. CDR3 length equals 14 residues. CDR3 in amino acids: CAISLRDSSYEQYF. The CDR3, as DNA: TGTGCCATCAGTCTCCGGGACAGCTCCTACGAGCAGTACTTC.

This clonotype has at least ten counts. The chain joins TRBV10-2 to TRBJ2-5, with TRBD2 identical over 12 bases. The CDR3 is 19 residues long. V was clipped by 0 bases and J by 1 base; unmatched bases: 9. Per the germline V gene, CDR1 is WSHSY and CDR2 is SAAADI. The CDR3, as DNA: TGCGCCAGCAGTGAGTCTAAAGCTAGCGGGGGGGCTATCCAAGAGACCCAGTACTTC. Protein: CASSESKASGGAIQETQYF.

This clonotype occurred a few times. The gene calls are TRBV5-1 and TRBJ2-6; no clear D. The V and J ends lost 4 bases and 0 bases respectively, with 11 bases between them. The germline V gene encodes CDR1 SGHRS and CDR2 YFSETQ. The CDR3 runs 16 residues. The CDR3 DNA reads as TGCGCCAGCAGCGCCCTACAGACCTCTGGGGCCAACGTCCTGACTTTC. Translated, it gives CASSALQTSGANVLTF.

This clonotype was seen a few times. CDR3 coding DNA: TGTGCCAGCAGCTTGGCCGGTCTCCCCTCCTACAATGAGCAGTTCTTC. This translates into CASSLAGLPSYNEQFF. The chain uses TRBV5-6 and TRBJ2-1; D ambiguous. CDR3 length equals 16 residues. V lost 0 bases to trimming and J lost 0 bases, with 10 bases between them. CDR1 is SGHDT, CDR2 YYEEEE, per germline.

In its sample, this clonotype was seen a few times. V usage is TRBV20-1 and J usage is TRBJ2-1; maybe TRBD2 (6 bases). V lost 1 base and J 10 bases, leaving 17 bases between the germline ends. The CDR3 is 14 amino acids. The germline V gene encodes CDR1 DFQATT and CDR2 SNEGSKA (reference sequence). Written as DNA, the CDR3 is TGCAGTGCTAGAGTCCGCTTTAGCGGAGGGGAGCAGTTCTTC. Translation: CSARVRFSGGEQFF.

The J gene is TRBJ2-7, the V gene TRBV28, with D tentatively TRBD1 (5 bases). This CDR3 comprises 13 residues. V was cut by 5 bases and J by 1 base, with 9 bases left in between. Germline V gene lookup returns CDR1 MDHEN and CDR2 SYDVKM. The CDR3 DNA is TGTGCCAGCAGTCGACAGTTATCCTACGAGCAGTACTTC. Encoded protein: CASSRQLSYEQYF.

This clonotype was counted between two and nine times. The rearrangement joins TRBV20-1 to TRBJ2-6, with D tentatively TRBD1 or TRBD2 (5 bases each). The germline gives CDR1 DFQATT, CDR2 SNEGSKA (reference sequence). The CDR3 has 17 amino acids. Trimming stripped 3 bases from V and 1 base from J, with 16 bases between. CDR3 DNA sequence: TGCAGTGCTAGCCACCGGGACGACCAATCTGGGGCCAACGTCCTGACTTTC. It yields the protein CSASHRDDQSGANVLTF.

Concerning this clonotype itself: Possible read error: a much larger clone is one base away. The chain uses TRBV24-1 and TRBJ2-6, with TRBD1 matching over 8 bases. Germline V CDR1 and CDR2: KGHDR, SFDVKD. The CDR3 covers 18 residues. This chain's CDR3 is CATSDPQGASTGANGLTF. The CDR3 bases are TGTGCCACCAGTGACCCGCAGGGGGCTTCCACCGGGGCCAACGGCCTGACTTTC.

This clonotype was detected ten times or more. The chain is built from TRBV5-1 and TRBJ2-1, with 10 bases aligning to TRBD1. CDR1 and CDR2 from the germline V gene are SGHRS and YFSETQ. V was clipped by 0 bases and J by 7 bases; unmatched bases: 4. This CDR3 contains 15 residues. The CDR3 loop is CASSLVPGQGNEQFF. DNA of the CDR3: TGCGCCAGCAGCTTGGTCCCGGGACAGGGGAATGAGCAGTTCTTC. The whole variable domain, filled in from reference TRBV5-1 and TRBJ2-1, reads KAGVTQTPRYLIKTRGQQVTLSCSPISGHRSVSWYQQTPGQGLQFLFEYFSETQRNKGNFPGRFSGRQFSNSRSEMNVSTLELGDSALYLCASSLVPGQGNEQFFGPGTRLTVL.

This clonotype was observed many times. The rearrangement joins TRBV5-6 to TRBJ2-1, with D tentatively TRBD2 (7 bases). V was clipped by 1 base and J by 4 bases, with 9 bases between them. Germline-derived CDR1 and CDR2 are SGHDT and YYEEEE. This CDR3 has 14 amino acids. This chain's CDR3 is CASSLRGGYNEQFF. The CDR3 region has the DNA TGTGCCAGCAGCTTGAGGGGGGGATACAATGAGCAGTTCTTC.

The chain carries TRBV18 and TRBJ1-2; 9 bases are shared with TRBD1. Per germline, CDR1 KGHSH and CDR2 LQKENI. The J segment lost 7 bases and the V segment lost 3 bases, leaving 9 bases of the junction unmatched. This CDR3 contains 15 residues. The CDR3 loop is CASSPSQGAQRGYTF. The CDR3, as DNA: TGTGCCAGCTCACCCTCACAGGGGGCTCAGCGTGGCTACACCTTC.

The sample holds one count of this clonotype. One base away lies a much larger clone, so this may be a sequencing read error. V and J are TRBV28 and TRBJ2-5; 11 nucleotides align to TRBD2. Germline CDR1 reads MDHEN; CDR2 reads SYDVKM. V dropped 6 bases and J dropped 7; count of bases not matched to a gene: 10. The CDR3 is 15 amino acids. CDR3 residues: CASSLSLAGGRTQYF. Written as DNA, the CDR3 is TGTGCCAGCAGCCTCTCGCTAGCGGGAGGTCGGACCCAGTACTTC.

This clonotype has only a few counts. V gene TRBV4-2 combines with J gene TRBJ2-7; 11 bases match TRBD2. The J segment lost 1 base and the V segment lost 4 bases, leaving 9 bases of the junction unmatched. CDR3 length: 17 residues. The germline V gene encodes CDR1 LGHNA and CDR2 YNFKEQ. This CDR3 reads CASSPGLAGGGSYEQYF. The CDR3 DNA reads TGTGCCAGCAGCCCGGGGCTAGCGGGGGGAGGGTCCTACGAGCAGTACTTC.

Many counts were recorded for this clonotype. The chain links TRBV12-3 or TRBV12-4 to TRBJ1-5, with a tentative D call TRBD1 (5 bases). Trimming took off 3 bases at V and 3 bases at J, with 9 bases between the two ends. CDR3 length: 14 amino acids. CDR3 loop: CASSFGTSNQPQHF. CDR3 bases: TGTGCCAGCAGTTTTGGGACTTCCAATCAGCCCCAGCATTTT.

In this sample, this clonotype turned up many times. The J gene is TRBJ2-7, the V gene TRBV2, with D perhaps TRBD2 (6 bases). This CDR3 has 14 residues. The V gene's germline CDR1 is SNHLY and CDR2 FYNNEI. Trimming cost V 11 bases and J 4 bases, with 21 bases left between them. DNA for the CDR3: TGTGCCGGCCTGGTGTATCGGGAGTCATACGAGCAGTACTTC. It is translated as CAGLVYRESYEQYF.

This clonotype was seen many times. V gene TRBV20-1 combines with J gene TRBJ2-1; 14 bases fit TRBD2. The germline gives CDR1 DFQATT, CDR2 SNEGSKA (reference sequence). With 4 bases clipped from V and 13 bases from J, the junction kept 9 bases outside the gene matches. The CDR3 is 14 amino acids. Written as DNA, the CDR3 is TGCAGTGCTACACTCGGACTAGCGGGAGGACTCCAGTTCTTC. Protein sequence: CSATLGLAGGLQFF.

This clonotype was counted many times. This chain joins TRBV18 and TRBJ2-1; D is undetermined. The CDR3 runs 13 residues. Trimming shortened V by 3 bases and J by 8 bases, and 11 bases separated the two germline ends. Germline CDR1 KGHSH, CDR2 LQKENI. The CDR3: CASSPYRTDEQFF. The CDR3 DNA reads TGTGCCAGCTCACCTTATAGGACCGATGAGCAGTTCTTC.

This clonotype was detected many times. This chain joins TRBV20-1 and TRBJ2-1, with TRBD2 matching 13 bases. The CDR3 is 16 residues long. The ends lost 3 bases at V and 9 bases at J; junction bases unmatched: 11. Germline V gene sequence: CDR1 DFQATT, CDR2 SNEGSKA (reference sequence). CDR3 nucleotides: TGCAGTGCTAGGGGGACTAGCGGGAACCGCTGGGCTGAGCAGTTCTTC. Translation gives CSARGTSGNRWAEQFF.

This clonotype was seen many times. One end of the junction varies from germline; a read error may be responsible. This sequence joins TRBV20-1 and TRBJ2-3, with unresolved D. The CDR3 covers 8 residues. Germline assignment: CDR1 DFQATT and CDR2 SNEGSKA (reference sequence). CDR3 residues: CSAMGVMF. CDR3 bases: TGCAGTGCTATGGGCGTGATGTTT.

This clonotype was counted many times. The V gene is TRBV20-1, the J gene TRBJ2-7; D remains ambiguous. Deletions cut 4 bases from V and 2 bases from J, with 15 bases between. This CDR3 is built from 14 residues. Germline CDR1 reads DFQATT; CDR2 reads SNEGSKA (reference sequence). CDR3 in DNA: TGCAGTGCTACTAGTACTTTCTTCGCCTACGAGCAGTACTTC. The encoded protein is CSATSTFFAYEQYF.

This clonotype was found a few times. Relative to the germline gene, one junction end is altered; a read error may explain this. The chain carries TRBV2 and TRBJ2-4; 11 bases are a match to TRBD2. Germline CDR1 is SNHLY and CDR2 is FYNNEI. The length of the CDR3 is 18 residues. The CDR3 DNA follows: TGTGCCAGCAGGGAAGGTAGCGGGAGGGCCTGGACCAAAAACATTCAGTACTTC. This codes for CASREGSGRAWTKNIQYF.

The CDR3 protein is CASSPPGTSNTGELFF. The CDR3 DNA follows: TGTGCCAGCAGTCCCCCCGGGACTAGCAACACCGGGGAGCTGTTTTTT. The V and J genes are TRBV7-9 and TRBJ2-2; 9 positions match TRBD2. Germline V gene sequence: CDR1 SEHNR, CDR2 FQNEAQ (reference sequence). The junction had 7 bases not matched to a gene; V was cut back by 6 bases and J by 2 bases. This CDR3 has 16 amino acids.

This clonotype has a count of ten or more. The chain employs TRBV5-1 and TRBJ2-3; D is undetermined. This CDR3 spans 13 amino acids. Germline V CDR1 and CDR2: SGHRS, YFSETQ. Trimming removed 3 bases at V and 2 bases at J, with 7 bases between. In DNA form, the CDR3 reads TGCGCCAGCAGCTCCGCCGTCACAGATACGCAGTATTTT. Its translation is CASSSAVTDTQYF. Full variable domain (rest looked up from reference TRBV5-1 and TRBJ2-3): KAGVTQTPRYLIKTRGQQVTLSCSPISGHRSVSWYQQTPGQGLQFLFEYFSETQRNKGNFPGRFSGRQFSNSRSEMNVSTLELGDSALYLCASSSAVTDTQYFGPGTRLTVL.

In this sample, this clonotype turned up a few times. This sequence joins TRBV11-1 and TRBJ2-1; the D is unclear. The length of the CDR3 is 13 residues. V shed 8 bases and J shed 5 bases, with 13 bases lying between them. Per the germline V gene, CDR1 is SGHAT and CDR2 is FQDESV (reference sequence). The CDR3 sequence is CASSSRRDNEQFF. CDR3 nucleotide sequence: TGTGCCAGCTCCTCCCGGCGAGACAATGAGCAGTTCTTC.

This clonotype has ten or more counts. This chain's CDR3 is CASGLGTNTEAFF. Here the CDR3 DNA reads TGTGCTAGTGGTTTGGGTACGAACACTGAAGCTTTCTTT. The chain joins TRBV12-5 to TRBJ1-1; D is ambiguous. The germline gives CDR1 LGHNT, CDR2 FRNRAP. The ends were cut back, 1 base at V and 1 base at J, with 4 bases in the middle. The CDR3 has 13 amino acids.

At least ten counts were recorded for this clonotype. This rearrangement joins TRBV28 to TRBJ1-5; a possible D gene is TRBD1 (6 bases). CDR3 size: 12 residues. With 8 bases removed from V and 7 bases from J, the gap between germline ends came to 12 bases. CDR1 is MDHEN and CDR2 is SYDVKM in the germline V gene. The CDR3 spells CASQTGFQPQHF. Written as DNA, the CDR3 is TGTGCCAGCCAAACAGGGTTCCAGCCCCAGCATTTT. Filled out from reference TRBV28 and TRBJ1-5, the complete variable domain reads DVKVTQSSRYLVKRTGEKVFLECVQDMDHENMFWYRQDPGLGLRLIYFSYDVKMKEKGDIPEGYSVSREKKERFSLILESASTNQTSMYLCASQTGFQPQHFGDGTRLSIL.

This clonotype appeared many times. The chain links TRBV6-1 to TRBJ1-4, with 7 bases lining up with TRBD1. CDR3 length equals 15 residues. Germline values: CDR1 MNHNS, CDR2 SASEGT. The trim removed 3 bases at V and 4 bases at J, leaving 5 bases unmatched. CDR3 protein: CASSETGSGNEKLFF. For the CDR3, the DNA is TGTGCCAGCAGTGAGACAGGGAGCGGTAATGAAAAACTGTTTTTT.

This clonotype has a handful of counts. The J gene is TRBJ2-7, the V gene TRBV6-1, with 9 bases lining up with TRBD1. The CDR3 consists of 15 residues. The germline V gene encodes CDR1 MNHNS and CDR2 SASEGT. The V and J ends lost 5 bases and 1 base, in that order; junction bases with no gene match: 6. Written as DNA, the CDR3 is TGTGCCAGCAGTCCCCAAGGGACAGGGTCCTACGAGCAGTACTTC. Translating it yields CASSPQGTGSYEQYF.

This clonotype turned up a few times. The chain carries TRBV7-2 and TRBJ2-7, with D perhaps matching TRBD2 (6 bases). CDR3 length equals 15 residues. V was clipped by 3 bases and J by 6 bases, with 18 bases between them. Germline V gene lookup returns CDR1 SGHTA and CDR2 FQGNSA. The CDR3 sequence: CASSFAGGTVSEQYF. The CDR3 DNA follows: TGTGCCAGCAGCTTCGCTGGGGGGACCGTGAGCGAGCAGTACTTC.

This clonotype was detected ten times or more. V is TRBV12-3 or TRBV12-4 and J is TRBJ2-4; 9 positions agree with TRBD2. The junction had 2 bases not matched to a gene; V was cut back by 5 bases and J by 3 bases. This CDR3 contains 14 residues. DNA of the CDR3: TGTGCCAGCAGTCGGACTAGCGACAAAAACATTCAGTACTTC. Amino acid sequence: CASSRTSDKNIQYF.